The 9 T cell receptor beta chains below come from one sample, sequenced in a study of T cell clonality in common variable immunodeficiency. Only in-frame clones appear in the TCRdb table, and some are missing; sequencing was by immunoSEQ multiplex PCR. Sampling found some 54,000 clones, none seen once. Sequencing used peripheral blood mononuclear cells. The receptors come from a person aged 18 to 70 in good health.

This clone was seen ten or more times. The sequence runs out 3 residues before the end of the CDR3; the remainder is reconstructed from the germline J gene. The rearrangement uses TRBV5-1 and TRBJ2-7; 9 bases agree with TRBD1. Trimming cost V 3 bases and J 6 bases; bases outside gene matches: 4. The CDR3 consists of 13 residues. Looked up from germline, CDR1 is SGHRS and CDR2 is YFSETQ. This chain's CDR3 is CASSWGQGSEQYF. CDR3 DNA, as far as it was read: TGCGCCAGCAGCTGGGGACAGGGTTCCGAG.

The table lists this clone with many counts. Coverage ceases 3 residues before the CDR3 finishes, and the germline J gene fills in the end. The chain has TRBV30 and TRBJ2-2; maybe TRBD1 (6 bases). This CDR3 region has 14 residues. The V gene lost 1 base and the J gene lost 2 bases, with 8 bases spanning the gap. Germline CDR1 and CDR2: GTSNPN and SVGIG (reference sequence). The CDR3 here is CAWSGTVNTGELFF. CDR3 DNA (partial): TGTGCCTGGAGTGGGACAGTAAACACCGGGGAG.

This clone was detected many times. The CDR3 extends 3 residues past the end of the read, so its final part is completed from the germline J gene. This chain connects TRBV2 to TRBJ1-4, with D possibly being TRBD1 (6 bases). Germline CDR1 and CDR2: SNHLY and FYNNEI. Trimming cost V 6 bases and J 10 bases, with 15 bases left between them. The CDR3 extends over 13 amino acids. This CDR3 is CASRELQGGKLFF. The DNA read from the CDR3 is TGTGCCAGCAGGGAGCTACAGGGAGGAAAA.

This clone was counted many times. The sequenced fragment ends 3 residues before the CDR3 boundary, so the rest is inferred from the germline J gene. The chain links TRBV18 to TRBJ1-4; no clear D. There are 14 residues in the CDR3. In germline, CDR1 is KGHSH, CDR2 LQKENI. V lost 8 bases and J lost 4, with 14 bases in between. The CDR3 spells CASGMSRRNEKLFF. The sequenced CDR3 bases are TGTGCCAGCGGAATGTCGCGGCGTAATGAAAAA. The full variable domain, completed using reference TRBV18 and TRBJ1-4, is NAGVMQNPRHLVRRRGQEARLRCSPMKGHSHVYWYRQLPEEGLKFMVYLQKENIIDESGMPKERFSAEFPKEGPSILRIQQVVRGDSAAYFCASGMSRRNEKLFFGSGTQLSVL.

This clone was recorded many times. The DNA read from the CDR3 is TGTGCCTGGAGTGTGGGTGCGGGGAGCGAG. Amino acid sequence: CAWSVGAGSE. Given in full, the CDR3 is CAWSVGAGSEQYF. V usage is TRBV30 and J usage is TRBJ2-7; the D gene is possibly TRBD2 (6 bases). The read ends 3 residues early relative to the CDR3; the germline J gene fills the gap. The CDR3 is 13 residues long. V was pared by 0 bases and J by 6 bases, with 12 bases between. CDR1 and CDR2 from the germline V gene are GTSNPN and SVGIG (reference sequence).

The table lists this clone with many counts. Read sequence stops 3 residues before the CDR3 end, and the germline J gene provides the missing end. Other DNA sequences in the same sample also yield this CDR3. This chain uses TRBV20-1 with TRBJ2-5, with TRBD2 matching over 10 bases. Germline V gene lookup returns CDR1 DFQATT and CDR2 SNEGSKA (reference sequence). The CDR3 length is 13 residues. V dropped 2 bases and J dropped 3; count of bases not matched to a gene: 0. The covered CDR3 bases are TGCAGTGCTAGAACTAGCGGGGAAGAGACC. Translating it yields CSARTSGEET. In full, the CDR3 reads CSARTSGEETQYF.

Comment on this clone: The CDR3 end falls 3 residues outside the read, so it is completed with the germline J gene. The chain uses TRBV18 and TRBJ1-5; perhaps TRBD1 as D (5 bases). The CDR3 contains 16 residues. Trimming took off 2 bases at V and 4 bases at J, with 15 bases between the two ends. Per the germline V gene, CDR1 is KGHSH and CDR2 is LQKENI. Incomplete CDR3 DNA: TGTGCCAGCTCACCAATGGCGGGGCAAAAGAATCAGCCC. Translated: CASSPMAGQKNQP. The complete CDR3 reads CASSPMAGQKNQPQHF.

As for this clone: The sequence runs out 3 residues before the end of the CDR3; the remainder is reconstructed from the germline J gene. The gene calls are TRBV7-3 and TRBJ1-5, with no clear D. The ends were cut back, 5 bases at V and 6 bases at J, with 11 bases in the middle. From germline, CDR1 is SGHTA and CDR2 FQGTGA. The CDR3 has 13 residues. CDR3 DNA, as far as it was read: TGTGCCAGCAGCGCTACAGCTACTCAGCCC. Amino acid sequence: CASSATATQP. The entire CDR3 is CASSATATQPQHF. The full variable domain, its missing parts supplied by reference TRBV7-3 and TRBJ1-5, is GAGVSQTPSNKVTEKGKYVELRCDPISGHTALYWYRQSLGQGPEFLIYFQGTGAADDSGLPNDRFFAVRPEGSVSTLKIQRTERGDSAVYLCASSATATQPQHFGDGTRLSIL.

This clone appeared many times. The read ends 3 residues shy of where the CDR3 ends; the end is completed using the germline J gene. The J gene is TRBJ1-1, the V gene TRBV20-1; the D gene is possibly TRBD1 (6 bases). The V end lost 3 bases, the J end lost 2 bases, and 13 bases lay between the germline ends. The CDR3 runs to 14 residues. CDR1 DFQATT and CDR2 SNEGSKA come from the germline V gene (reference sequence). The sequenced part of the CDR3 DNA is TGCAGTGCTAGGGAACAGGGAGGAAACACTGAA. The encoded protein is CSAREQGGNTE. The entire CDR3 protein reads CSAREQGGNTEAFF.